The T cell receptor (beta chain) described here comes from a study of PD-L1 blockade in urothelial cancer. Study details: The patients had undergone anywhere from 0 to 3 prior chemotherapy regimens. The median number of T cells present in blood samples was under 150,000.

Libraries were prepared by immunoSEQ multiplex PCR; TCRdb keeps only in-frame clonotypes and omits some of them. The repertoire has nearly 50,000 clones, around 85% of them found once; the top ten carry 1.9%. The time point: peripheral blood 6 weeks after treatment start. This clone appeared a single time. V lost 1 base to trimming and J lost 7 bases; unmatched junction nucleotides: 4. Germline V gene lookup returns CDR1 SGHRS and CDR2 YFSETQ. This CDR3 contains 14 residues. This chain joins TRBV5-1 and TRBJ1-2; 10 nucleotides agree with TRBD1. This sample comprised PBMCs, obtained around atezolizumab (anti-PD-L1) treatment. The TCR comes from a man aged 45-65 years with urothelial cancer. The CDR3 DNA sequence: TGCGCCAGCAGCTTGTCGACAGGGGGCGGTGGCTACACCTTC. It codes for CASSLSTGGGGYTF.